Presented here are 21 T cell receptor beta chains from one specimen sequenced in a study of T cells in Graves' hyperthyroidism and ophthalmopathy. RNA transcripts gave rise to amplified TCR beta CDR3 regions. RT-PCR in the first round (using the HTBI primer set) targeted the TCR CDR3. TCRdb passed the multiplex PCR reads through MiXCR, listing each CDR3 protein once. The sample lists nearly 750,000 distinct CDR3 sequences; just over 35% were seen once. The sequencing input was blood. The receptors were gathered from a woman in her thirties or forties with Graves' hyperthyroidism.

The chain joins TRBV27 to TRBJ2-7; 11 bases line up with TRBD2. Germline trimming cut 3 bases from V and 6 bases from J; bases unmatched to any gene: 10. From germline, CDR1 is MNHEY and CDR2 SMNVEV (reference sequence). The CDR3 spans 16 residues. The CDR3 is CASSFLLAGGMSEQYF. For the CDR3, the DNA is TGTGCCAGCAGTTTCCTTCTAGCGGGAGGTATGTCCGAGCAGTACTTC.

This chain joins TRBV9 and TRBJ2-7; 7 nucleotides agree with TRBD2. V was clipped by 0 bases and J by 4 bases; unmatched bases: 13. The CDR3 is made up of 17 amino acids. Germline V lookup: CDR1 SGDLS, CDR2 YYNGEE. This CDR3 reads CASSVEGTTPLSYEQYF. The CDR3 coding sequence is TGTGCCAGCAGCGTAGAGGGGACTACGCCTCTCTCGTACGAGCAGTACTTC.

This clonotype was seen repeatedly, ten times or more. The rearrangement joins TRBV29-1 to TRBJ1-5; 11 bases map to TRBD1. Germline V gene sequence: CDR1 SQVTM, CDR2 ANQGSEA. V lost 4 bases and J lost 7; bases outside the gene matches: 6. The CDR3 spans 14 residues. The CDR3 here is CSVASGTGGQPQHF. CDR3 DNA: TGCAGCGTTGCTTCCGGGACAGGGGGACAGCCCCAGCATTTT.

This chain uses TRBV6-5 with TRBJ1-5; no firm D call. CDR1 is MNHEY, CDR2 SVGAGI, per germline. V shed 0 bases and J shed 4 bases, with 13 bases lying between them. The CDR3 spans 16 residues. Written as DNA, the CDR3 is TGTGCCAGCAGTTACTCGACTCCATCCCTTAATCAGCCCCAGCATTTT. It yields the protein CASSYSTPSLNQPQHF.

This clonotype occurred many times. This chain uses TRBV20-1 with TRBJ2-7; 7 bases agree with TRBD2. V trimming: 0 bases; J trimming: 4 bases; junction bases outside the gene matches: 12. The CDR3 sequence is 16 residues long. Germline CDR1 is DFQATT and CDR2 is SNEGSKA (reference sequence). This CDR3 reads CSARDGGTTDRYEQYF. Written as DNA, the CDR3 is TGCAGTGCTAGAGATGGGGGGACTACCGATAGATACGAGCAGTACTTC.

The J gene is TRBJ1-1, the V gene TRBV28; 12 nucleotides agree with TRBD1. This CDR3 is 14 amino acids long. The trim removed 3 bases at V and 10 bases at J, leaving 6 bases unmatched. Germline assignment: CDR1 MDHEN and CDR2 SYDVKM. CDR3: CASSFGDRGQGAFF. DNA for the CDR3: TGTGCCAGCAGTTTCGGGGACAGGGGGCAGGGAGCTTTCTTT. Full variable domain (rest looked up from reference TRBV28 and TRBJ1-1): DVKVTQSSRYLVKRTGEKVFLECVQDMDHENMFWYRQDPGLGLRLIYFSYDVKMKEKGDIPEGYSVSREKKERFSLILESASTNQTSMYLCASSFGDRGQGAFFGQGTRLTVV.

The rearrangement uses TRBV13 and TRBJ2-7, with D hard to call. This CDR3 spans 13 amino acids. Germline-derived CDR1 and CDR2 are PRHDT and FYEKMQ (reference sequence). Between the trimmed V and J ends, which lost 1 base and 7 bases, there was a span of 11 bases. The CDR3: CASSLAGLNEQYF. DNA for the CDR3: TGTGCCAGCAGCTTAGCCGGGCTGAATGAGCAGTACTTC. The whole variable domain, remainder taken from reference TRBV13 and TRBJ2-7, is AAGVIQSPRHLIKEKRETATLKCYPIPRHDTVYWYQQGPGQDPQFLISFYEKMQSDKGSIPDRFSAQQFSDYHSELNMSSLELGDSALYFCASSLAGLNEQYFGPGTRLTVT.

This clonotype was found many times. The CDR3 sequence: CASSQDRGYNSPLHF. Here the CDR3 DNA reads TGTGCCAGCAGCCAGGACAGGGGGTATAATTCACCCCTCCACTTT. V and J are TRBV12-3 or TRBV12-4 and TRBJ1-6, with TRBD1 matching 10 bases. This CDR3 is 15 amino acids long. Trimming cost V 6 bases and J 4 bases; bases outside gene matches: 3.

This clonotype showed up just a few times. The rearrangement links TRBV18 to TRBJ2-7; D is tentatively TRBD1 or TRBD2 (5 bases each). In germline, CDR1 is KGHSH, CDR2 LQKENI. The CDR3 extends over 13 amino acids. The V and J ends lost 5 bases and 2 bases respectively, with 10 bases between them. CDR3 sequence (DNA): TGTGCCAGCTCAAGAGGGGAGACCTACGAGCAGTACTTC. Protein: CASSRGETYEQYF.

This clonotype was counted ten times or more. The chain links TRBV10-3 to TRBJ1-3; perhaps TRBD1 as D (5 bases). CDR3 length: 12 amino acids. V was trimmed by 9 bases and J by 3 bases, leaving 9 bases between them. Germline assignment: CDR1 ENHRY and CDR2 SYGVKD. CDR3 region: CAMTENGNTIYF. CDR3 in DNA: TGTGCCATGACAGAAAATGGAAACACCATATATTTT.

This clonotype came up once. The chain is built from TRBV2 and TRBJ2-7, with D unclear. This CDR3 has 14 residues. Between the trimmed V and J ends, which lost 6 bases and 4 bases, there was a span of 16 bases. Germline-derived CDR1 and CDR2 are SNHLY and FYNNEI. CDR3 protein: CASRKAPAQYEQYF. The CDR3, as DNA: TGTGCCAGCAGAAAAGCACCGGCCCAATACGAGCAGTACTTC.

The chain has TRBV10-2 and TRBJ2-4; D possibly corresponds to TRBD1 (5 bases). The J call is doubtful: the DNA matches TRBJ2-1 better. The CDR3 has 15 amino acids. The V gene's germline CDR1 is WSHSY and CDR2 SAAADI. DNA of the CDR3: TGCGCCAGCAGACCAAAGGGGATAGCCAAAAACATTCAGTTCTTC. This codes for CASRPKGIAKNIQFF.

This clonotype came up a few times. At one boundary the junction diverges from the germline segment, which might be a read error. The V and J genes are TRBV13 and TRBJ2-7; 7 nucleotides line up with TRBD1. CDR1 is PRHDT and CDR2 is FYEKMQ in the germline V gene (reference sequence). CDR3 size: 14 residues. The CDR3 reads CASSQGDSNYEQYF. The CDR3 region has the DNA TGCGCCAGCAGCCAAGGGGACAGTAACTACGAGCAGTACTTC.

This clonotype was seen more than once but under ten times. V gene TRBV29-1 combines with J gene TRBJ1-1; no firm D call. With 6 bases removed from V and 0 bases from J, the gap between germline ends came to 11 bases. The CDR3 covers 13 residues. Germline lookup yields CDR1 SQVTM and CDR2 ANQGSEA. The CDR3 loop is CSVPDGVNTEAFF. CDR3 coding DNA: TGCAGCGTACCGGATGGGGTGAACACTGAAGCTTTCTTT.

This clonotype was counted many times. This rearrangement joins TRBV7-9 to TRBJ1-4; 8 bases align to TRBD1. The length of the CDR3 is 14 residues. The junction had 3 bases not matched to a gene; V was cut back by 5 bases and J by 4 bases. Germline CDR1 is SEHNR and CDR2 is FQNEAQ (reference sequence). For the CDR3, the DNA is TGTGCCAGCAGCATTGACAGGGGTAATGAAAAACTGTTTTTT. It is translated as CASSIDRGNEKLFF.

The genes are TRBV12-3 or TRBV12-4 and TRBJ1-1; D unclear. Trimming removed 3 bases from V and 1 base from J, with 9 bases in between. The CDR3 sequence is 14 residues long. The CDR3 DNA reads TGTGCCAGCAGTTTTAACTCTGAGAACACTGAAGCTTTCTTT. Encoded protein: CASSFNSENTEAFF.

This clonotype was counted many times. The rearrangement joins TRBV7-8 to TRBJ1-2; weak D call: TRBD1 (5 bases). The CDR3 runs 14 residues. Per the germline V gene, CDR1 is SGHVS and CDR2 is FQNEAQ. Trimming took off 7 bases at V and 1 base at J, with 13 bases between the two ends. CDR3 in DNA: TGTGCCAGCACCCAGGGCCTAGTTAACTATGGCTACACCTTC. The encoded protein is CASTQGLVNYGYTF. Combining the CDR3 with reference TRBV7-8 and TRBJ1-2 gives the whole variable domain GAGVSQSPRYKVAKRGQDVALRCDPISGHVSLFWYQQALGQGPEFLTYFQNEAQLDKSGLPSDRFFAERPEGSVSTLKIQRTQQEDSAVYLCASTQGLVNYGYTFGSGTRLTVV.

The chain recombines TRBV4-1 with TRBJ1-1; D unresolved. The CDR3 is 19 amino acids. CDR1 is MGHRA, CDR2 YSYEKL, per germline. Trimming took off 3 bases at V and 0 bases at J, with 23 bases between the two ends. CDR3 protein: CASSQRIGIVGNMNTEAFF. Here the CDR3 DNA reads TGCGCCAGCAGCCAGCGCATTGGAATCGTTGGTAATATGAACACTGAAGCTTTCTTT.

In the case of this clonotype: Since a much larger clone is just one base distant, this may be a read error. The chain has TRBV10-1 and TRBJ2-3, with D perhaps matching TRBD2 (6 bases). Trimming pared 6 bases from V and 6 bases from J, leaving 22 bases between. The CDR3 spans 16 residues. The germline gives CDR1 WNHNN, CDR2 SYGVQD (reference sequence). CDR3: CASRGRDCGGMDTQYF. In DNA, the CDR3 is TGCGCCAGCAGGGGAAGGGACTGTGGAGGTATGGATACGCAGTATTTT.

In this sample, this clonotype turned up a few times. This chain connects TRBV5-6 to TRBJ1-2; 7 bases match TRBD1. The germline V gene has CDR1 SGHDT and CDR2 YYEEEE. Trimming cost V 0 bases and J 3 bases; bases outside gene matches: 5. The CDR3 has 15 residues. This CDR3 is CASSLDRGEYYGYTF. CDR3 sequence (DNA): TGTGCCAGCAGCTTGGACAGGGGAGAATACTATGGCTACACCTTC.

This clonotype occurred a few times. This chain uses TRBV4-1 with TRBJ1-2, with D uncertain. V lost 8 bases and J lost 0, with 13 bases in between. Germline V gives CDR1 MGHRA, CDR2 YSYEKL. The CDR3 consists of 14 residues. The DNA of the CDR3 is TGCGCCAGCTCGAGCTACGGAGCTAACTATGGCTACACCTTC. It yields the protein CASSSYGANYGYTF.